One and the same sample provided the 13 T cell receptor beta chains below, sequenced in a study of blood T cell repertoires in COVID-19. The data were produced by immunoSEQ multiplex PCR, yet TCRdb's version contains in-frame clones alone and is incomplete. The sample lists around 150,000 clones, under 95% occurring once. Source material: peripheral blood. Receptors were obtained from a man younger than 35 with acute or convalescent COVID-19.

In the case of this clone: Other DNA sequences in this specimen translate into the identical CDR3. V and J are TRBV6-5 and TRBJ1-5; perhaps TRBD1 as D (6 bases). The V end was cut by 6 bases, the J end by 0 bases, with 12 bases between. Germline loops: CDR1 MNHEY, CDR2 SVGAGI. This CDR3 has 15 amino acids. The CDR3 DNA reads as TGTGCCAGCAGCCCCACAGGGAATAGCAATCAGCCCCAGCATTTT. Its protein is CASSPTGNSNQPQHF.

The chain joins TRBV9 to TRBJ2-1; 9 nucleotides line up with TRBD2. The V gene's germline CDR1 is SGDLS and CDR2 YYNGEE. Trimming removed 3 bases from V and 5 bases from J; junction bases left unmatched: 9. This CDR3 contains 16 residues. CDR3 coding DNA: TGTGCCAGCAGCGAGAGGTCGGGACTAGCCGACAATGAGCAGTTCTTC. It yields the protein CASSERSGLADNEQFF.

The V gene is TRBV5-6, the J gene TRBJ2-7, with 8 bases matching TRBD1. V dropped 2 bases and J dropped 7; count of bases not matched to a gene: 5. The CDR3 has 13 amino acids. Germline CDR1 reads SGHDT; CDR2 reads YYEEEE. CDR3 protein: CASSFRGPREQYF. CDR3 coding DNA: TGTGCCAGCAGCTTCAGGGGGCCTAGGGAGCAGTACTTC. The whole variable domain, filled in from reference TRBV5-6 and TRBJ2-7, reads DAGVTQSPTHLIKTRGQQVTLRCSPKSGHDTVSWYQQALGQGPQFIFQYYEEEERQRGNFPDRFSGHQFPNYSSELNVNALLLGDSALYLCASSFRGPREQYFGPGTRLTVT.

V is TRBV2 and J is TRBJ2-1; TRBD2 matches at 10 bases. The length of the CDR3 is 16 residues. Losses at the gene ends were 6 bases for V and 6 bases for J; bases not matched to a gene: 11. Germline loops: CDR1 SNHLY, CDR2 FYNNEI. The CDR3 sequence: CASRKSLAGVGNEQFF. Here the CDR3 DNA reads TGTGCCAGCAGGAAATCCCTAGCGGGAGTAGGCAATGAGCAGTTCTTC.

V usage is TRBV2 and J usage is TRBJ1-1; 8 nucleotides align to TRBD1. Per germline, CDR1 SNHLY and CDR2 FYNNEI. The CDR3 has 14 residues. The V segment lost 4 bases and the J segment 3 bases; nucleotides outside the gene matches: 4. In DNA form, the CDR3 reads TGTGCCAGCAGTGTGTACAGGGGGGACACTGAAGCTTTCTTT. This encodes CASSVYRGDTEAFF.

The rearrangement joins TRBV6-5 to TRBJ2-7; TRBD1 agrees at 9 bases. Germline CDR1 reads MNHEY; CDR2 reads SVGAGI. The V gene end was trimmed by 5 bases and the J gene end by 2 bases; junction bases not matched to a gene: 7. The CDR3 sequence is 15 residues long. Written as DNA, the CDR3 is TGTGCCAGCAGTACGTGGGGACAGGGTCCCTACGAGCAGTACTTC. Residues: CASSTWGQGPYEQYF.

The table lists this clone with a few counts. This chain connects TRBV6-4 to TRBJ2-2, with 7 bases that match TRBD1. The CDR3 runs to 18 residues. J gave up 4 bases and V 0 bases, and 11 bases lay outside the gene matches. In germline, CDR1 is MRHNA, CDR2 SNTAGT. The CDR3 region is CASSDSVGRGPGTGELFF. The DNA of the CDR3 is TGTGCCAGCAGTGACTCTGTGGGAAGGGGGCCTGGCACCGGGGAGCTGTTTTTT.

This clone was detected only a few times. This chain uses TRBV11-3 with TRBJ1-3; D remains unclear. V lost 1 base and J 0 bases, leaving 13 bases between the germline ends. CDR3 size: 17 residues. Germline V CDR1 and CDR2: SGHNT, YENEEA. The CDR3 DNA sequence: TGTGCCAGCAGCTTAGGAGGAGAATCGAGCTCTGGAAACACCATATATTTT. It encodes CASSLGGESSSGNTIYF.

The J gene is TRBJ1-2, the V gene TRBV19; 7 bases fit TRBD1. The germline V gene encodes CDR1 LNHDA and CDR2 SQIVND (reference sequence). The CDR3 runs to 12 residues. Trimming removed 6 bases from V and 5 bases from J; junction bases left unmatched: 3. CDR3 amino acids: CASSQTGYGYTF. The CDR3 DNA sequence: TGTGCCAGTAGCCAGACAGGGTATGGCTACACCTTC.

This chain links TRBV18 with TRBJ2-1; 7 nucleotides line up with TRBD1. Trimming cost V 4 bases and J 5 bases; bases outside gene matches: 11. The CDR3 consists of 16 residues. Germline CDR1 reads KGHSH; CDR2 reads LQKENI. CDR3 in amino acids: CASSRTGVASNNEQFF. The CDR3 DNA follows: TGTGCCAGCTCACGTACAGGGGTGGCAAGTAACAATGAGCAGTTCTTC.

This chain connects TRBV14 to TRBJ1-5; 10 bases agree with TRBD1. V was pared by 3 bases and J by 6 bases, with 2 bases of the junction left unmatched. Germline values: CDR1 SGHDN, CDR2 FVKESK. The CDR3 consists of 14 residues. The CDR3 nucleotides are TGTGCCAGCAGCCAGGGACAGGGGAGTCAGCCCCAGCATTTT. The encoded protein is CASSQGQGSQPQHF.

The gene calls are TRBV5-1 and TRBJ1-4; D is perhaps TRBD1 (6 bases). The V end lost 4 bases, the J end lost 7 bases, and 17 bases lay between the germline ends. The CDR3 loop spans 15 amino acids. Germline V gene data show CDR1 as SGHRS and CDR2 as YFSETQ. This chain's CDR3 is CASSPSPDRPEKLFF. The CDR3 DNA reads TGCGCCAGCAGCCCCTCCCCGGACAGACCTGAAAAACTGTTTTTT.

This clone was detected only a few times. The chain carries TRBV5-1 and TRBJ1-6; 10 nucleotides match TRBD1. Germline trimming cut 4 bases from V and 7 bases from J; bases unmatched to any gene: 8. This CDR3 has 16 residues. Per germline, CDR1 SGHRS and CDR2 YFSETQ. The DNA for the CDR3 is TGCGCCAGCAGCCCGGGGGGACAGGGGAAGAATTCACCCCTCCACTTT. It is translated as CASSPGGQGKNSPLHF.